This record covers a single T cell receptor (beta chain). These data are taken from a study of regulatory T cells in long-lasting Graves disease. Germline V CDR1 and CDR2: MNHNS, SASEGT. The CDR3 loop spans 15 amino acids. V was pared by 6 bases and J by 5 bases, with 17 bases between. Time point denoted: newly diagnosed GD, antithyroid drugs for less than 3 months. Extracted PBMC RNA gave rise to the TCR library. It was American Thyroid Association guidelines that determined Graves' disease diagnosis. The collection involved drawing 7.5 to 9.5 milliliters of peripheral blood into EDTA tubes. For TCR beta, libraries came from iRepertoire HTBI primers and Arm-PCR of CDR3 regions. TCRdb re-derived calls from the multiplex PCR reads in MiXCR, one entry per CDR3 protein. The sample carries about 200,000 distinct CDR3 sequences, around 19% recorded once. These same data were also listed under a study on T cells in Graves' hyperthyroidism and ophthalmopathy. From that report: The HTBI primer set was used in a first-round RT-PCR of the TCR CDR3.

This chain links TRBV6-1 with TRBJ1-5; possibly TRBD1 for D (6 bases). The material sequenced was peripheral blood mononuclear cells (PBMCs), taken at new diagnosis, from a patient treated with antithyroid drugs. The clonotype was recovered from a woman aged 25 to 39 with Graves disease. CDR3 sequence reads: CASSPAGGGYQPQHF. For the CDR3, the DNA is TGTGCCAGCAGCCCCGCAGGTGGGGGCTATCAGCCCCAGCATTTT.